The 32 T cell receptor beta chains reported below all come from one sample, sequenced in a study of T cells in Graves' hyperthyroidism and ophthalmopathy. Researchers amplified the TCR beta CDR3 regions from RNA transcripts. The HTBI primer set was used in a first-round RT-PCR of the TCR CDR3. TCRdb itself ran the multiplex PCR reads through MiXCR, one entry per CDR3 protein. The sample includes under 400,000 distinct CDR3 sequences, around 16% seen only once; the top ten take around a quarter. The specimen sequenced was blood. The receptors derive from a woman aged 18-30 years with Graves' hyperthyroidism that later progressed to Graves' ophthalmopathy.

The table lists this clonotype with a few counts. The chain links TRBV7-9 to TRBJ1-2, with 8 bases matching TRBD1. Per germline, CDR1 SEHNR and CDR2 FQNEAQ (reference sequence). The CDR3 length is 16 residues. V trimming: 1 base; J trimming: 2 bases; junction bases outside the gene matches: 6. CDR3 protein: CASSLGQQGGNYGYTF. Written as DNA, the CDR3 is TGTGCCAGCAGCTTAGGCCAACAGGGGGGGAACTATGGCTACACCTTC.

This sequence joins TRBV13 and TRBJ2-1, with D uncertain. Trimming cost V 5 bases and J 6 bases, with 20 bases left between them. The CDR3 runs to 16 residues. From germline, CDR1 is PRHDT and CDR2 FYEKMQ (reference sequence). The CDR3 here is CASSPTPDSDLNEQFF. In DNA form, the CDR3 reads TGTGCCAGCAGCCCCACCCCCGACTCCGATCTCAATGAGCAGTTCTTC.

The count of this clonotype is one. A clone one base away is much larger, so this may be a read error. The chain combines TRBV6-1 with TRBJ2-1; 7 bases are a match to TRBD2. This CDR3 comprises 17 residues. In germline, CDR1 is MNHNS, CDR2 SASEGT. With V trimmed by 0 bases and J by 6 bases, 11 bases remained unmatched. DNA for the CDR3: TGTGCCAGCAGTGAAGCCCCCACGGGAGGCTTCGGCAATGAGCAGTTCTTC. As protein: CASSEAPTGGFGNEQFF.

This clonotype was observed many times. The rearrangement links TRBV4-3 to TRBJ2-2, with D possibly TRBD2 on 5 matching bases. The germline gives CDR1 LGHNA, CDR2 YSLEER. The CDR3 has 13 residues. Trimming stripped 5 bases from V and 4 bases from J, with 8 bases between. CDR3 loop: CASSELATGELFF. The CDR3 DNA reads as TGCGCCAGCAGCGAGCTAGCCACCGGGGAGCTGTTTTTT.

This clonotype has only a few counts. The chain links TRBV14 to TRBJ2-7; possibly TRBD1 for D (5 bases). CDR1 and CDR2 from the germline V gene are SGHDN and FVKESK. V was cut by 2 bases and J by 3 bases, with 8 bases left in between. The CDR3 covers 13 residues. CDR3 in amino acids: CASSQQGIYEQYF. DNA for the CDR3: TGTGCCAGCAGCCAACAGGGAATCTACGAGCAGTACTTC.

V usage is TRBV4-3 and J usage is TRBJ2-2, with D perhaps matching TRBD1 (5 bases). The CDR3 spans 15 residues. Germline V lookup: CDR1 LGHNA, CDR2 YSLEER. The V gene lost 0 bases and the J gene lost 6 bases, with 11 bases spanning the gap. In DNA form, the CDR3 reads TGCGCCAGCAGCCAAGATTTGGGGCGTTCCGGGGAGCTGTTTTTT. This gives the protein CASSQDLGRSGELFF.

This chain links TRBV3-1 with TRBJ2-7; D possibly matches TRBD1 or TRBD2 (5 bases each). Between the trimmed V and J ends, which lost 4 bases and 1 base, there was a span of 17 bases. This CDR3 is 16 amino acids long. Germline CDR1 reads LGHDT; CDR2 reads YNNKEL (reference sequence). The CDR3 loop reads CASSPLGWDLSYEQYF. The CDR3 DNA reads TGTGCCAGCAGCCCTTTGGGGTGGGACCTTTCCTACGAGCAGTACTTC.

This clonotype was observed at least ten times. CDR3 in amino acids: CASSRPGTGMNQPQHF. CDR3 nucleotide sequence: TGTGCCAGCAGTCGGCCCGGGACAGGGATGAATCAGCCCCAGCATTTT. This sequence joins TRBV12-3 or TRBV12-4 and TRBJ1-5; TRBD1 agrees at 9 bases. V lost 5 bases and J lost 4; bases outside the gene matches: 9. The CDR3 spans 16 residues.

This clonotype was recorded at least ten times. This rearrangement joins TRBV6-2 or TRBV6-3 to TRBJ1-1; the match to TRBD1 covers 7 bases. The J segment lost 0 bases and the V segment lost 6 bases, leaving 7 bases of the junction unmatched. This CDR3 has 15 amino acids. CDR1 is MNHEY and CDR2 is SVGEGT in the germline V gene. This CDR3 reads CASRRQGAMNTEAFF. The CDR3 region has the DNA TGTGCCAGCAGACGACAGGGTGCCATGAACACTGAAGCTTTCTTT.

The rearrangement links TRBV4-3 to TRBJ2-4, with D unresolved. CDR3 length: 17 residues. In germline, CDR1 is LGHNA, CDR2 YSLEER. Between the trimmed V and J ends, which lost 4 bases and 5 bases, there was a span of 21 bases. The CDR3 region is CASSLTRMERSENIQYF. The CDR3 bases are TGCGCCAGCAGCCTCACCCGAATGGAGCGTTCGGAAAACATTCAGTACTTC.

This clonotype was seen at least ten times. The V gene is TRBV16, the J gene TRBJ2-3; no reliable D call. This CDR3 spans 15 amino acids. Germline assignment: CDR1 KGHSY and CDR2 FQNENV. The V end lost 2 bases, the J end lost 4 bases, and 13 bases lay between the germline ends. CDR3: CASSQGFPTPDTQYF. The CDR3 DNA sequence: TGTGCCAGCAGCCAAGGTTTTCCCACCCCAGATACGCAGTATTTT.

This clonotype has at least ten counts. V and J are TRBV2 and TRBJ1-6; unclear D gene. The CDR3 runs to 17 residues. Germline CDR1 is SNHLY and CDR2 is FYNNEI. V was shortened by 2 bases and J by 0 bases, with 11 bases between the two germline ends. The CDR3 sequence: CASSERRVSSYNSPLHF. CDR3 bases: TGTGCCAGCAGTGAAAGGAGGGTCAGCTCCTATAATTCACCCCTCCACTTT.

This clonotype was found many times. V is TRBV7-9 and J is TRBJ2-3; 16 nucleotides line up with TRBD2. The V gene's germline CDR1 is SEHNR and CDR2 FQNEAQ (reference sequence). The CDR3 has 16 residues. V was pared by 5 bases and J by 2 bases, with 1 base of the junction left unmatched. The CDR3: CASSGTSGRVTDTQYF. Here the CDR3 DNA reads TGTGCCAGCAGCGGGACTAGCGGGAGGGTCACAGATACGCAGTATTTT.

The CDR3 DNA reads as TGTGCCAGCAGCTTCGGGCGGGGGGGCCAGGAGACCCAGTACTTC. Translated, it gives CASSFGRGGQETQYF. This chain uses TRBV5-4 with TRBJ2-5; 9 bases map to TRBD2. Germline CDR1 reads SGHNT; CDR2 reads YYREEE (reference sequence). The CDR3 is made up of 15 amino acids. The junction had 7 bases not matched to a gene; V was cut back by 2 bases and J by 5 bases.

Comment on this clonotype: A single base separates this from a much larger clone, so it may be a read error. The V and J genes are TRBV3-1 and TRBJ2-1, with 7 bases that match TRBD1. V shed 0 bases, J shed 4 bases, and the junction held 9 bases outside the gene matches. There are 17 residues in the CDR3. CDR1 is LGHDT, CDR2 YNNKEL, per germline (reference sequence). CDR3 nucleotide sequence: TGTGCCAGCAGCCAAGATACGGGACAGCTTGTGTACAATGAGCAGTTCTTC. It yields the protein CASSQDTGQLVYNEQFF.

This clonotype was detected many times. V usage is TRBV2 and J usage is TRBJ2-7; tentative D call: TRBD1 (6 bases). Germline CDR1 is SNHLY and CDR2 is FYNNEI. V lost 8 bases and J 5 bases, leaving 22 bases between the germline ends. CDR3 length: 15 residues. The CDR3: CASARRDTTFDEQYF. The CDR3 nucleotides are TGTGCCAGCGCTCGTAGGGACACCACTTTTGACGAGCAGTACTTC.

On this clonotype: No conserved phenylalanine or tryptophan ends this CDR3, so it is likely a read error. The chain combines TRBV3-1 with TRBJ2-3; TRBD2 is a possible D gene (6 bases). The CDR3 is 16 residues long. V lost 4 bases, J lost 2 bases, and 16 bases lay in between. Germline V gene sequence: CDR1 LGHDT, CDR2 YNNKEL (reference sequence). The CDR3 DNA is TGTGCCAGCAGCCCCGGGGAGCGGGCATACACAGATACGCAGTATCTT. It specifies CASSPGERAYTDTQYL.

This clonotype was counted many times. This chain uses TRBV28 with TRBJ1-1, with D perhaps TRBD1 (5 bases). The V gene's germline CDR1 is MDHEN and CDR2 SYDVKM. The CDR3 covers 14 residues. The germline V and J ends were trimmed by 5 bases and 0 bases, with 10 bases remaining between them. This CDR3 reads CASSPGEMNTEAFF. CDR3 bases: TGTGCCAGCAGTCCGGGGGAAATGAACACTGAAGCTTTCTTT.

This clonotype was detected many times. This chain links TRBV28 with TRBJ2-7, with a weak D call TRBD1 (5 bases). CDR3 size: 14 residues. V shed 3 bases and J shed 3 bases, with 12 bases lying between them. Germline V gene sequence: CDR1 MDHEN, CDR2 SYDVKM. The CDR3 nucleotides read TGTGCCAGCAGTTTTTCCCATCAGGGCTACGAGCAGTACTTC. Translated, it gives CASSFSHQGYEQYF.

This clonotype was seen repeatedly, ten times or more. The genes are TRBV28 and TRBJ2-7; 8 bases map to TRBD2. CDR1 MDHEN and CDR2 SYDVKM come from the germline V gene. CDR3 size: 16 residues. The J segment lost 4 bases and the V segment lost 1 base, leaving 9 bases of the junction unmatched. CDR3 in amino acids: CASSLSSGTSLYEQYF. The DNA of the CDR3 is TGTGCCAGCAGTTTATCTTCCGGGACTAGTTTGTACGAGCAGTACTTC.

The V gene is TRBV4-2, the J gene TRBJ2-1, with TRBD2 matching 8 bases. The V and J ends lost 0 bases and 6 bases, in that order; junction bases with no gene match: 4. This CDR3 comprises 15 residues. From germline, CDR1 is LGHNA and CDR2 YNFKEQ. The CDR3 region is CASSQETAGANEQFF. The DNA for the CDR3 is TGTGCCAGCAGCCAAGAGACAGCGGGAGCCAATGAGCAGTTCTTC.

This chain connects TRBV19 to TRBJ2-1, with TRBD2 identical over 10 bases. Trimming took 8 bases from V and 7 from J; bases not matched to a gene: 5. This CDR3 comprises 13 residues. Per the germline V gene, CDR1 is LNHDA and CDR2 is SQIVND (reference sequence). CDR3 protein: CASGGLAANEQFF. CDR3 nucleotide sequence: TGTGCCAGTGGAGGACTAGCGGCAAATGAGCAGTTCTTC.

In DNA, the CDR3 is TGCAGTGCTAGGGGCCCAGGGGTCGGCTACAATGAGCAGTTCTTC. This gives the protein CSARGPGVGYNEQFF. J is TRBJ2-1 and V is TRBV20-1, with D perhaps TRBD1 (6 bases). The CDR3 covers 15 residues. V was clipped by 3 bases and J by 3 bases, with 15 bases between them. Germline V gene lookup returns CDR1 DFQATT and CDR2 SNEGSKA (reference sequence).

This clonotype was seen repeatedly, ten times or more. This sequence joins TRBV28 and TRBJ2-7; 14 bases are shared with TRBD2. CDR1 and CDR2 from the germline V gene are MDHEN and SYDVKM. This CDR3 is built from 18 residues. Losses at the gene ends were 3 bases for V and 0 bases for J; bases not matched to a gene: 7. The CDR3 nucleotides read TGTGCCAGCAGTTTCGGCGGACTAGCGGGAGGTCTCTCCTACGAGCAGTACTTC. It is translated as CASSFGGLAGGLSYEQYF.

This chain links TRBV5-1 with TRBJ2-1; 7 nucleotides line up with TRBD1. Germline V gene data show CDR1 as SGHRS and CDR2 as YFSETQ. Unmatched junction bases numbered 12, after V lost 3 bases and J lost 12 bases. CDR3 length: 14 residues. CDR3 amino acids: CASSSETTGYGQFF. The CDR3 DNA reads as TGCGCCAGCAGCTCCGAAACGACAGGGTATGGGCAGTTCTTC.

The rearrangement links TRBV5-6 to TRBJ2-4; D not resolved. Germline V gene sequence: CDR1 SGHDT, CDR2 YYEEEE. Trimming cost V 3 bases and J 6 bases, with 16 bases left between them. CDR3 length: 15 residues. The CDR3 nucleotides are TGTGCCAGCAGCTCGGAAGGTCCCTTGGGAAACATTCAGTACTTC. Translation gives CASSSEGPLGNIQYF.

The rearrangement joins TRBV7-3 to TRBJ1-4; 9 bases are a match to TRBD1. CDR1 SGHTA and CDR2 FQGTGA come from the germline V gene. With V trimmed by 5 bases and J by 5 bases, 6 bases remained unmatched. The CDR3 totals 15 residues. The chain's CDR3 is CASSPTGGANEKLFF. CDR3 DNA sequence: TGTGCCAGCAGCCCAACAGGGGGCGCAAATGAAAAACTGTTTTTT.

This clonotype was recorded many times. The gene calls are TRBV27 and TRBJ2-1; 14 nucleotides align to TRBD2. The CDR3 runs 20 residues. The V gene end was trimmed by 2 bases and the J gene end by 6 bases; junction bases not matched to a gene: 15. Germline V gene data show CDR1 as MNHEY and CDR2 as SMNVEV (reference sequence). CDR3 region: CASSLRPGLAGVGVGNEQFF. In nucleotides, the CDR3 is TGTGCCAGCAGTTTAAGACCGGGACTAGCGGGAGTGGGTGTAGGCAATGAGCAGTTCTTC.

This clonotype was counted many times. The chain uses TRBV20-1 and TRBJ1-4; D not resolved. Per the germline V gene, CDR1 is DFQATT and CDR2 is SNEGSKA (reference sequence). V gave up 3 bases and J gave up 7 bases, with 6 bases separating them. The CDR3 is made up of 11 amino acids. CDR3 region: CSASSPEKLFF. In DNA, the CDR3 is TGCAGTGCTAGCAGCCCTGAAAAACTGTTTTTT.

At least ten counts were recorded for this clonotype. V gene TRBV6-1 combines with J gene TRBJ1-1; D gene ambiguous. This CDR3 region has 14 residues. CDR1 and CDR2 from the germline V gene are MNHNS and SASEGT. The V and J ends lost 4 bases and 3 bases respectively, with 12 bases between them. CDR3 coding DNA: TGTGCCAGCAGTGGAAAACAGATTTACACTGAAGCTTTCTTT. Its protein is CASSGKQIYTEAFF.

This clonotype was seen a few times. The gene calls are TRBV24-1 and TRBJ2-1, with 8 positions matching TRBD2. Per germline, CDR1 KGHDR and CDR2 SFDVKD. The CDR3 consists of 16 residues. V lost 1 base, J lost 8 bases, and 9 bases stayed unmatched. CDR3 DNA sequence: TGTGCCACCAGTGATTTCGGGAGGGCCACGCACGATGAGCAGTTCTTC. As protein: CATSDFGRATHDEQFF.

This chain links TRBV12-3 or TRBV12-4 with TRBJ1-2; 9 nucleotides match TRBD1. CDR3 length: 14 amino acids. Trimming took 7 bases from V and 8 from J; bases not matched to a gene: 11. The CDR3 loop is CASTTWGTGWGYTF. The CDR3 DNA is TGTGCCAGCACCACATGGGGGACAGGGTGGGGCTACACCTTC.